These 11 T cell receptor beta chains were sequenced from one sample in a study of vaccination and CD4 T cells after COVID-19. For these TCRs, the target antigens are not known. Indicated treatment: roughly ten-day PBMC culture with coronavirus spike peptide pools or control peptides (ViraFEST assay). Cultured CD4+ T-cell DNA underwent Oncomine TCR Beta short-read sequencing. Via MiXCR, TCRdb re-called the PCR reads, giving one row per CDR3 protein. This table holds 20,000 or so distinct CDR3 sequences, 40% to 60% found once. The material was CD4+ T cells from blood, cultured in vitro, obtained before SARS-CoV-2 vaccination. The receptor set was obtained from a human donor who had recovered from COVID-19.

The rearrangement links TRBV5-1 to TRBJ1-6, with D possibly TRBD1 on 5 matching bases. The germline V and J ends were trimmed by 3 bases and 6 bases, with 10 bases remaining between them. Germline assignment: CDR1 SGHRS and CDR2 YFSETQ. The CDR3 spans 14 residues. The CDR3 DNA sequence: TGCGCCAGCAGCTCGGGGGGTGGTAATTCACCCCTCCACTTT. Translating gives CASSSGGGNSPLHF.

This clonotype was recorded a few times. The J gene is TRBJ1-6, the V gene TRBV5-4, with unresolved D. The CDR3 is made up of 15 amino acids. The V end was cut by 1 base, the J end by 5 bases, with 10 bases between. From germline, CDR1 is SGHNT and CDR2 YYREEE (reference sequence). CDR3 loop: CASSLSSGDNSPLHF. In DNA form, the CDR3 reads TGTGCCAGCAGCTTGTCGTCCGGGGATAATTCACCCCTCCACTTT.

The CDR3 nucleotides are TGTGCCAGCAGCTGGGGTAGGGGGGCGCGTCGGTACGAGCAGTACTTC. Translating gives CASSWGRGARRYEQYF. The genes are TRBV11-2 and TRBJ2-7; D might be TRBD1 or TRBD2, each matching 6 bases. The V gene lost 4 bases and the J gene lost 4 bases, with 20 bases spanning the gap. The CDR3 has 16 residues. Germline V gene data show CDR1 as SGHAT and CDR2 as FQNNGV.

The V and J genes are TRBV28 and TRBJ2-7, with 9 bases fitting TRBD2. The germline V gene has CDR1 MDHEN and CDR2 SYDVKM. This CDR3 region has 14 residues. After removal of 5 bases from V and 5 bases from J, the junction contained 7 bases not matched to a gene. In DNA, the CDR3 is TGTGCCAGCAGTCCAGGACTAGCGCAGGACGAGCAGTACTTC. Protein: CASSPGLAQDEQYF.

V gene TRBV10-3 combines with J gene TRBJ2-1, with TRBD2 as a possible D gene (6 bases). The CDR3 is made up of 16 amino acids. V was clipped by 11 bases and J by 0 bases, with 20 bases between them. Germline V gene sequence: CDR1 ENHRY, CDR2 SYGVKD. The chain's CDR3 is CAPNSTLGGSYNEQFF. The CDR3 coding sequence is TGTGCCCCAAACTCTACACTGGGGGGCTCCTACAATGAGCAGTTCTTC.

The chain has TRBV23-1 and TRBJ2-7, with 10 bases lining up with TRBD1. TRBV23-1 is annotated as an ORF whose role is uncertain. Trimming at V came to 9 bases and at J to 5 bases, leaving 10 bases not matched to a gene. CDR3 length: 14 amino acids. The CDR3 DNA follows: TGCGCCAGTCGCCCGGGACAGGGGCAGGACGAGCAGTACTTC. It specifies CASRPGQGQDEQYF.

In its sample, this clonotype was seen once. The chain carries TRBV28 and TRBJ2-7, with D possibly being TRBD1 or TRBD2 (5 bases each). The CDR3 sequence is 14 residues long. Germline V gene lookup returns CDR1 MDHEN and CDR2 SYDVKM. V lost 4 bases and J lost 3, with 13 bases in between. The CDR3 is CASSSPGRGYEQYF. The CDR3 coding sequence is TGTGCCAGCAGTTCCCCAGGGAGAGGCTACGAGCAGTACTTC.

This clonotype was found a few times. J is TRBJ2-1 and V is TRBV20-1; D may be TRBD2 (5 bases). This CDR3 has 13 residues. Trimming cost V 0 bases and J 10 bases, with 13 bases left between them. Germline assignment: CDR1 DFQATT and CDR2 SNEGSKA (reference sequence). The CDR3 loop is CSAREGGLEEQFF. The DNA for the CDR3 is TGCAGTGCTAGAGAAGGAGGTCTAGAGGAGCAGTTCTTC.

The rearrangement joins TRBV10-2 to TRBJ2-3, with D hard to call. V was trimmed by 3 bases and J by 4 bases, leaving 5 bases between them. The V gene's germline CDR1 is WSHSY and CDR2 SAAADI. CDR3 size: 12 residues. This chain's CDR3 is CASSDYADTQYF. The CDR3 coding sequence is TGCGCCAGCAGTGACTATGCAGATACGCAGTATTTT.

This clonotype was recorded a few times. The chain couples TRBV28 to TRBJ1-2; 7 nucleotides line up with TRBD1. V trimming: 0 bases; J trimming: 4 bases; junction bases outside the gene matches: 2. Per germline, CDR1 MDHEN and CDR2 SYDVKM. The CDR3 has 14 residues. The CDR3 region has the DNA TGTGCCAGCAGTTTATGGGGGACAGTCTATGGCTACACCTTC. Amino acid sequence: CASSLWGTVYGYTF.

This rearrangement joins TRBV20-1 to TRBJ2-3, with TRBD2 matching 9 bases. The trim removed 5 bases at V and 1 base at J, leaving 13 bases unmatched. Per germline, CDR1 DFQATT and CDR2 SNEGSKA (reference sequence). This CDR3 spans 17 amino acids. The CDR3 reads CSAPGGGRGSGTDTQYF. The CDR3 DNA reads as TGCAGTGCTCCAGGAGGCGGGAGGGGATCGGGCACAGATACGCAGTATTTT.